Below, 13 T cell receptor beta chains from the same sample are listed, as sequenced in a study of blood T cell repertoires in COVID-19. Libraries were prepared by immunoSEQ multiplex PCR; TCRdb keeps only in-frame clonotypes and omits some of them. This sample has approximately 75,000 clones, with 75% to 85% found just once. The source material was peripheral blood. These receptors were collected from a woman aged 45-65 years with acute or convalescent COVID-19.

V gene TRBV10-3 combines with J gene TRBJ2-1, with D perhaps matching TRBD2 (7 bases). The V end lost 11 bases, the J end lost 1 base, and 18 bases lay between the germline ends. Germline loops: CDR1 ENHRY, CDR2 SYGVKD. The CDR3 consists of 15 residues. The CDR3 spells CASMGGPESYNEQFF. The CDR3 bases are TGTGCCTCCATGGGGGGGCCTGAGTCCTACAATGAGCAGTTCTTC.

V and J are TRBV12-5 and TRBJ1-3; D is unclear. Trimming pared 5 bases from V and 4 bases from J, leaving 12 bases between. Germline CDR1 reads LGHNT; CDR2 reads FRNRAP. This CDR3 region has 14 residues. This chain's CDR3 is CASGPGGAGNTIYF. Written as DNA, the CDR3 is TGTGCTAGTGGTCCGGGAGGTGCCGGAAACACCATATATTTT.

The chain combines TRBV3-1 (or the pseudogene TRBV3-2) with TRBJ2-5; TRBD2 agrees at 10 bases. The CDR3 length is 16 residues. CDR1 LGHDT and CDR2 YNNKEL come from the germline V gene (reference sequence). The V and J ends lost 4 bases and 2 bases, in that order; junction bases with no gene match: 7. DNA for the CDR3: TGTGCCAGCAGCCGCCGGACTAGCGGAGCTCAAGAGACCCAGTACTTC. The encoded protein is CASSRRTSGAQETQYF.

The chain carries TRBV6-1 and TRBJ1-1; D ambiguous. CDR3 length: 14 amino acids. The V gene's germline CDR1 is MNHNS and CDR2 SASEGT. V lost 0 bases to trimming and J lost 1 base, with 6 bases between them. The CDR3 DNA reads TGTGCCAGCAGTGAAGCCCGAGGGAACACTGAAGCTTTCTTT. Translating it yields CASSEARGNTEAFF.

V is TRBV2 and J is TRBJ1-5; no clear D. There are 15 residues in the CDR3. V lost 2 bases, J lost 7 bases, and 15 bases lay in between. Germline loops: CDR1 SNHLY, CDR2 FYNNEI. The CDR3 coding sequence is TGTGCCAGCAGTGAATGGGTACAGTTAGTACAGCCCCAGCATTTT. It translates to CASSEWVQLVQPQHF.

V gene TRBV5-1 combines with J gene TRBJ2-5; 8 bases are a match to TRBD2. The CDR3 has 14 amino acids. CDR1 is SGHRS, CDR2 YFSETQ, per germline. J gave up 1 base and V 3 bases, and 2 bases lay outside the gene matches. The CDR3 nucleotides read TGCGCCAGCAGCTACGGGGGGGCCCAAGAGACCCAGTACTTC. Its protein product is CASSYGGAQETQYF.

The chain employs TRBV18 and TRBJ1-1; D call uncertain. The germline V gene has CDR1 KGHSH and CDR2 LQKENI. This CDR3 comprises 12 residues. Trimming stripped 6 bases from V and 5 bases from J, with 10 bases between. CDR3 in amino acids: CASSPRVTEAFF. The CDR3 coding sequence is TGTGCCAGCTCCCCGCGGGTGACTGAAGCTTTCTTT.

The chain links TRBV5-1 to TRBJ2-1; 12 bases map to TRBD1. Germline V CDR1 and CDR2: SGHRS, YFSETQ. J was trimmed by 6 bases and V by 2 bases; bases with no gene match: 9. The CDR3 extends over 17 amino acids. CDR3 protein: CASSFVGQGARSNEQFF. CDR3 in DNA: TGCGCCAGCAGCTTTGTGGGACAGGGGGCTAGGAGCAATGAGCAGTTCTTC.

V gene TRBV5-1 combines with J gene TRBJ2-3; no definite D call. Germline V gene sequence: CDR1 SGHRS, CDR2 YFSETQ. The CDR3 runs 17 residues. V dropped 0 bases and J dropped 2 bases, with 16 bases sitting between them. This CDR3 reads CASSLGRGNDLTDTQYF. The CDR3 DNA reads TGCGCCAGCAGCTTGGGGAGAGGCAATGATCTCACAGATACGCAGTATTTT.

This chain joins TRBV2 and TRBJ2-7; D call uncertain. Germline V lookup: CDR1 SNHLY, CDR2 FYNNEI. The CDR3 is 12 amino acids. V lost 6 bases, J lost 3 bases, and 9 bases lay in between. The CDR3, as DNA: TGTGCCAGCAGCTGGAGAAACTACGAGCAGTACTTC. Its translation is CASSWRNYEQYF.

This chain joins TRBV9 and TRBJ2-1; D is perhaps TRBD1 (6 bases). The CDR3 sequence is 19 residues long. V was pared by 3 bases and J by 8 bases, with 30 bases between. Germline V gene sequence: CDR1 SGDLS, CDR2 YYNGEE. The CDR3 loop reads CASSGTGLGRLGQRDEQFF. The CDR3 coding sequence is TGTGCCAGCAGCGGCACAGGGTTAGGGAGACTTGGGCAACGCGATGAGCAGTTCTTC.

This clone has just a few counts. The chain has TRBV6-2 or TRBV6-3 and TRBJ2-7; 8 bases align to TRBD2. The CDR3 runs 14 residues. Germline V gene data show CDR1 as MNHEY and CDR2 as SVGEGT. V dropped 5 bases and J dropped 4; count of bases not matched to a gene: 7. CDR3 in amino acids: CASSGTGGAYEQYF. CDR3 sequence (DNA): TGTGCCAGCAGTGGCACGGGAGGGGCATACGAGCAGTACTTC.

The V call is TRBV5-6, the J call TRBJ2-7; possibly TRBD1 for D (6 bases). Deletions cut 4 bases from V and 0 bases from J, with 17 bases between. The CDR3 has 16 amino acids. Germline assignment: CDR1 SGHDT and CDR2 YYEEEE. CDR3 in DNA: TGTGCCAGCAGCCCATTCAGGGGCTCAACCTCCTACGAGCAGTACTTC. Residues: CASSPFRGSTSYEQYF. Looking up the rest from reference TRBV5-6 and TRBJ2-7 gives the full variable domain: DAGVTQSPTHLIKTRGQQVTLRCSPKSGHDTVSWYQQALGQGPQFIFQYYEEEERQRGNFPDRFSGHQFPNYSSELNVNALLLGDSALYLCASSPFRGSTSYEQYFGPGTRLTVT.